These T cell receptor beta chains were read from a single sample in a study of metastatic and nonmetastatic thyroid tumors. TCRdb re-called the PCR reads through MiXCR. The sample records tens of thousands of clones, 9.5% to 13% being singletons. Sequences were obtained from blood. These receptors were taken from a male donor with papillary thyroid cancer or a benign thyroid nodule (not recorded which). Some clones in this sample may be carry-over from other donors' samples. Both conserved end residues are part of each CDR3. Fields, in order: clone size, D gene, V gene, J gene, CDR3 DNA, CDR3 protein. The D gene is left open where the match is weak. Size tells how often a clone was seen (once, few, many) or the class of an expanded clone, and some rows leave it out.

medium-sized,.,TRBV6-1,TRBJ1-2,TGTGCCAGCAGTCAATCCGGGGGCGGGAATGGCTACACCTTC,CASSQSGGGNGYTF
medium-sized,TRBD2,TRBV5-1,TRBJ2-2,TGCGCCAGCAGCTATAGCGGGAGGGCCGACACCGGGGAGCTGTTTTTT,CASSYSGRADTGELFF
many,TRBD2,TRBV28,TRBJ2-7,TGTGCCAGCTCTCAACTCTCGGGGGGGGGGGCCTACGAGCAGTACTTC,CASSQLSGGGAYEQYF
many,.,TRBV28,TRBJ1-2,TGTGCCAGCAGTTCAACAGAGGAACTCTATGGCTACACCTTC,CASSSTEELYGYTF
.,.,TRBV9,TRBJ1-6,TGTGCCAGCAGCCCCTCGATTCTGGAACCGGATTCACCCCTCCACTTT,CASSPSILEPDSPLHF
many,.,TRBV20-1,TRBJ1-1,TGCACTAAGGGGCAGGCTGAAGCTTTCTTT,CTKGQAEAFF
few,TRBD1,TRBV18,TRBJ1-1,TGTGCCAGCTCCGAGACAGGGGAGAACACTGAAGCTTTCTTT,CASSETGENTEAFF
medium-sized,TRBD2,TRBV27,TRBJ2-7,TGTGCCAGCAGTTTCCTCCCCACTAGCGGCTACTACGAGCAGTACTTC,CASSFLPTSGYYEQYF
many,TRBD1,TRBV7-9,TRBJ2-1,TGTGCCAGCAGCTCCAGACAGGGTGAGAATGAGCAGTTCTTC,CASSSRQGENEQFF
.,.,TRBV28,TRBJ2-7,TGTGCCAGCAGTTTGCCCCGGGGGGAGCAGTACTTC,CASSLPRGEQYF
many,.,TRBV19,TRBJ2-7,TGTGCCAGTAGCGATACCGGGACAAACTACGAGCAGTACTTC,CASSDTGTNYEQYF
many,TRBD1,TRBV7-2,TRBJ2-7,TGTGCCAGCAGCGTGGGACAGGGTTACGAGCAGTACTTC,CASSVGQGYEQYF
many,.,TRBV15,TRBJ2-7,TGTGCCACCAGCAGAGAGAACGGGTACGAGCAGTACTTC,CATSRENGYEQYF
many,.,TRBV7-9,TRBJ1-1,TGTGCCAGCAGCTTAGACAGAGGGGAAACTGAAGCTTTCTTT,CASSLDRGETEAFF
.,TRBD1,TRBV6-1,TRBJ2-6,TGTGCCAGCACCTGGACAGGGGGCTCTGGGGCCAACGTCCTTACTTTC,CASTWTGGSGANVLTF
medium-sized,.,TRBV6-6,TRBJ1-2,TGTGCCAGCAGTTACCCCCAGGGGTTGGACTATGGCTACACCTTC,CASSYPQGLDYGYTF
.,.,TRBV30,TRBJ2-1,TGTGCCTGGAGTGTGCGGGTAAGCTCCTACAATGAGCAGTTCTTC,CAWSVRVSSYNEQFF
.,TRBD2,TRBV12-3/TRBV12-4,TRBJ2-2,TGTGTCAGCAGTTTAGAGGCTAGCGGGACAGGGGAGCTGTTTTTT,CVSSLEASGTGELFF
.,TRBD1,TRBV3-1,TRBJ1-5,TGTGCCAGCAGCCAATGGGACAGGGGGGAACCTTATAGCAATCAGCCCCAGCATTTT,CASSQWDRGEPYSNQPQHF
few,TRBD2,TRBV3-1,TRBJ2-1,TGTGCCAGCAGCCAAATCGGACTAGTTCCCAATGAGCAGTTCTTC,CASSQIGLVPNEQFF
many,.,TRBV30,TRBJ1-3,TGTGCCTGGACCGGGAGTGGTGGAAACACCATATATTTT,CAWTGSGGNTIYF
.,.,TRBV6-1,TRBJ2-5,TGTGCCAGCAGAAGAGTGGGGCTAGCCGGAGAGACCCAGTACTTC,CASRRVGLAGETQYF
many,.,TRBV7-2,TRBJ1-1,TGTGCCAGCAGCCCCCGGGGGTTAACCACTGAAGCTTTCTTT,CASSPRGLTTEAFF
many,.,TRBV10-1,TRBJ2-2,TGCGCCAGCAGTGACTGGGGTCAGACCGGGGAGCTGTTTTTT,CASSDWGQTGELFF
few,.,TRBV19,TRBJ2-7,TGTGCCAGTAGTATCACTGGTGGGTTCAACAGCGAGCAGTACTTC,CASSITGGFNSEQYF
many,TRBD2,TRBV5-4,TRBJ2-7,TGTGCCAGCAGCCGAGGGACTAGCGGGACCACCTACGAGCAGTACTTC,CASSRGTSGTTYEQYF
many,TRBD2,TRBV10-3,TRBJ2-2,TGTGCCATCAGTGGGACTAGCTTGACCGGGGAGCTGTTTTTT,CAISGTSLTGELFF
many,TRBD1,TRBV30,TRBJ1-2,TGTGCCTGGGGGAGGGGGCGTCTATTAGATGGCTACACCTTC,CAWGRGRLLDGYTF
.,.,TRBV6-1,TRBJ2-7,TGTGCCAGAGCCAGGGAGACTCGAGGTTACGAGCAGTACTTC,CARARETRGYEQYF
medium-sized,TRBD2,TRBV6-1,TRBJ2-1,TGTGCCAGCAGTGAGTTAGCGGGATACAATGAGCAGTTCTTC,CASSELAGYNEQFF
many,.,TRBV11-1,TRBJ2-7,TGTGCCAGCAGCTTCGCGCGTGGCTACGAGCAGTACTTC,CASSFARGYEQYF
many,TRBD2,TRBV4-2,TRBJ2-3,TGTGCCAGCAGCCAAGAACTAGCGGGAGCTTTGGATACGCAGTATTTT,CASSQELAGALDTQYF
few,TRBD1,TRBV9,TRBJ2-4,TGTGCCAGCAGCCCCGGGACAGAGAAAAACATTCAGTACTTC,CASSPGTEKNIQYF
many,TRBD1,TRBV19,TRBJ2-2,TGTGCCAGTAGTAGAACCGGGACAGGGTGGGACGGGGAGCTGTTTTTT,CASSRTGTGWDGELFF
many,.,TRBV29-1,TRBJ1-2,TGCAGCGTTGTTAACAGGAACTATGGCTACACCTTC,CSVVNRNYGYTF
many,.,TRBV6-2/TRBV6-3,TRBJ2-5,TGTGCCAGCAGATTCAACGGGGGCGCCGTAACCCAGTACTTC,CASRFNGGAVTQYF
.,.,TRBV19,TRBJ2-2,TGTGCCAGTAGAAATCCGGGACTGCACACCGGGGAGCTGTTTTTT,CASRNPGLHTGELFF
many,.,TRBV7-2,TRBJ2-1,TGTGCCAGCAGCTCCCCCGGACAGTACAATGAGCAGTTCTTC,CASSSPGQYNEQFF
many,.,TRBV7-9,TRBJ2-5,TGTGCCAGCAGCCAGTGGACTCAAGAGACCCAGTACTTC,CASSQWTQETQYF
many,.,TRBV7-2,TRBJ2-1,TGTGCCAGCAGTACCTATTTGAGGGGGGGTGGAAATGAGCAGTTCTTC,CASSTYLRGGGNEQFF